The 23 T cell receptor beta chains in this list originate from one sample, sequenced in a study of OX40 agonist ivuxolimab in advanced cancers. The protocol was immunoSEQ multiplex PCR, while the TCRdb copy is restricted to in-frame clones and leaves out a portion. The table records roughly 53,000 clones, roughly 84% of them present only once. Sample: CD4+ or CD8+ T cells sorted from blood, taken in a trial of the OX40 agonist ivuxolimab. Every receptor here comes from an adult with an advanced solid tumor such as melanoma, head and neck, liver or kidney cancer.

The V call is TRBV6-1, the J call TRBJ2-7; unclear D gene. The germline V and J ends were trimmed by 5 bases and 3 bases, with 11 bases remaining between them. The length of the CDR3 is 13 residues. The germline CDR1 and CDR2 sequences are MNHNS and SASEGT. CDR3 nucleotides: TGTGCCAGCAGTCAGTTTCCGGGCTACGAGCAGTACTTC. As protein: CASSQFPGYEQYF.

This chain links TRBV7-8 with TRBJ1-1, with D possibly TRBD1 on 5 matching bases. This CDR3 is 14 amino acids long. Trimming removed 4 bases from V and 1 base from J, with 10 bases in between. In germline, CDR1 is SGHVS, CDR2 FQNEAQ. CDR3 amino acids: CASSWAGTNTEAFF. The CDR3 region has the DNA TGTGCCAGCAGCTGGGCCGGGACGAACACTGAAGCTTTCTTT. The variable domain in full, with the rest retrieved from reference TRBV7-8 and TRBJ1-1, is GAGVSQSPRYKVAKRGQDVALRCDPISGHVSLFWYQQALGQGPEFLTYFQNEAQLDKSGLPSDRFFAERPEGSVSTLKIQRTQQEDSAVYLCASSWAGTNTEAFFGQGTRLTVV.

This chain joins TRBV13 and TRBJ1-3, with D unresolved. CDR3 size: 16 residues. The V gene's germline CDR1 is PRHDT and CDR2 FYEKMQ (reference sequence). V was trimmed by 2 bases and J by 0 bases, leaving 11 bases between them. CDR3 residues: CASSLSSRRSGNTIYF. As DNA, the CDR3 is TGTGCCAGCAGCTTATCTTCCAGACGCTCTGGAAACACCATATATTTT.

This chain uses TRBV5-6 with TRBJ2-3; 7 bases align to TRBD1. Germline CDR1 is SGHDT and CDR2 is YYEEEE. The length of the CDR3 is 15 residues. The V gene end was trimmed by 4 bases and the J gene end by 1 base; junction bases not matched to a gene: 6. The CDR3 here is CASSTPGGGTDTQYF. The CDR3 bases are TGTGCCAGCAGCACCCCAGGGGGTGGCACAGATACGCAGTATTTT.

V and J are TRBV4-2 and TRBJ2-5, with 7 nucleotides matching TRBD2. The CDR3 loop spans 15 amino acids. Germline-derived CDR1 and CDR2 are LGHNA and YNFKEQ. V lost 4 bases and J lost 2; bases outside the gene matches: 7. CDR3 sequence reads: CASSPTWGGQETQYF. DNA for the CDR3: TGTGCCAGCAGCCCTACTTGGGGAGGGCAAGAGACCCAGTACTTC.

This clone was detected once. The chain couples TRBV6-5 to TRBJ2-7; no firm D call. CDR3 length: 14 residues. Deletions cut 6 bases from V and 3 bases from J, with 15 bases between. In germline, CDR1 is MNHEY, CDR2 SVGAGI. The CDR3 DNA is TGTGCCAGCAGCGGCCAGAAGTTATACTACGAGCAGTACTTC. Translated, it gives CASSGQKLYYEQYF.

This rearrangement joins TRBV6-6 to TRBJ1-1; no definite D call. Between the trimmed V and J ends, which lost 4 bases and 1 base, there was a span of 7 bases. Germline-derived CDR1 and CDR2 are MNHNY and SVGAGI (reference sequence). This CDR3 contains 13 residues. The CDR3 sequence is CASSSDRNTEAFF. The CDR3 region has the DNA TGTGCCAGCAGTTCGGACCGGAACACTGAAGCTTTCTTT.

The chain has TRBV10-3 and TRBJ1-2, with D unclear. Per the germline V gene, CDR1 is ENHRY and CDR2 is SYGVKD. This CDR3 comprises 14 residues. V dropped 0 bases and J dropped 4 bases, with 9 bases sitting between them. The CDR3 DNA reads TGTGCCATCAGTGAGTCGGCAGAAAGCTATGGCTACACCTTC. Encoded protein: CAISESAESYGYTF.

The chain uses TRBV28 and TRBJ2-5; D call uncertain. The CDR3 runs 13 residues. Trimming removed 5 bases from V and 0 bases from J, with 7 bases in between. CDR1 MDHEN and CDR2 SYDVKM come from the germline V gene. The DNA for the CDR3 is TGTGCCAGCAGTCCACCCGACCAAGAGACCCAGTACTTC. Its protein product is CASSPPDQETQYF.

The J gene is TRBJ2-7, the V gene TRBV28; 10 positions match TRBD2. The V segment lost 5 bases and the J segment 3 bases; nucleotides outside the gene matches: 10. The length of the CDR3 is 16 residues. CDR1 and CDR2 from the germline V gene are MDHEN and SYDVKM. DNA for the CDR3: TGTGCCAGCAGTACTCCGGGACTAGCGCCATTCTACGAGCAGTACTTC. It translates to CASSTPGLAPFYEQYF.

The genes are TRBV19 and TRBJ2-6; D might be TRBD1 or TRBD2, each matching 6 bases. This CDR3 has 16 amino acids. V was pared by 3 bases and J by 2 bases, with 11 bases between. Germline-derived CDR1 and CDR2 are LNHDA and SQIVND (reference sequence). The CDR3 here is CASSMTGGTGANVLTF. CDR3 nucleotide sequence: TGTGCCAGTAGTATGACCGGGGGCACTGGGGCCAACGTCCTGACTTTC.

V gene TRBV30 combines with J gene TRBJ1-2; D perhaps matches TRBD1 (6 bases). CDR1 is GTSNPN and CDR2 is SVGIG in the germline V gene (reference sequence). V was trimmed by 3 bases and J by 2 bases, leaving 13 bases between them. This CDR3 is built from 14 residues. This CDR3 is CAWSRDTSNYGYTF. The CDR3 DNA sequence: TGTGCCTGGAGCAGGGACACCTCGAACTATGGCTACACCTTC.

This clone was detected once. This rearrangement joins TRBV19 to TRBJ2-2; 9 bases are shared with TRBD2. V was clipped by 4 bases and J by 0 bases; unmatched bases: 3. The CDR3 totals 16 residues. Germline V gives CDR1 LNHDA, CDR2 SQIVND (reference sequence). CDR3 coding DNA: TGTGCCAGTAGTACAGCGGGAGGACCGAACACCGGGGAGCTGTTTTTT. This sequence encodes CASSTAGGPNTGELFF.

This rearrangement joins TRBV5-4 to TRBJ2-3; 10 bases line up with TRBD1. The CDR3 totals 16 residues. Germline V CDR1 and CDR2: SGHNT, YYREEE (reference sequence). The ends lost 4 bases at V and 1 base at J; junction bases unmatched: 6. CDR3 DNA: TGTGCCAGCAGCATAGGACAGGGGGGAGGCACAGATACGCAGTATTTT. Its translation is CASSIGQGGGTDTQYF.

J is TRBJ1-3 and V is TRBV6-6; TRBD1 aligns across 9 bases. The CDR3 length is 15 residues. Trimming took 3 bases from V and 4 from J; bases not matched to a gene: 4. From germline, CDR1 is MNHNY and CDR2 SVGAGI (reference sequence). The CDR3 nucleotides read TGTGCCAGCAGTTATACAGGGGGCGAGGGAAACACCATATATTTT. Encoded protein: CASSYTGGEGNTIYF.

The V and J genes are TRBV19 and TRBJ1-1; D remains ambiguous. CDR3 size: 11 residues. CDR1 and CDR2 (germline): LNHDA, SQIVND (reference sequence). The V end lost 4 bases, the J end lost 4 bases, and 4 bases lay between the germline ends. The CDR3: CASSRVTEAFF. DNA for the CDR3: TGTGCCAGTAGTAGGGTCACTGAAGCTTTCTTT.

The chain has TRBV5-4 and TRBJ2-2; D is unresolved. V was trimmed by 7 bases and J by 1 base, leaving 14 bases between them. This CDR3 has 15 residues. CDR1 and CDR2 (germline): SGHNT, YYREEE (reference sequence). The CDR3 nucleotides are TGTGCCAGCTCCCTGAATGGCGGGAACACCGGGGAGCTGTTTTTT. Its protein is CASSLNGGNTGELFF.

This sequence joins TRBV28 and TRBJ1-6, with a tentative D call TRBD1 (5 bases). CDR1 and CDR2 (germline): MDHEN, SYDVKM. V was pared by 5 bases and J by 10 bases, with 21 bases between. The CDR3 is 16 amino acids. The CDR3 DNA sequence: TGTGCCAGCAGTCTCTACGCTCGGACAATGGGGTCACCCCTCCACTTT. Its protein product is CASSLYARTMGSPLHF.

The gene calls are TRBV12-5 and TRBJ2-6, with D unclear. CDR3 length equals 15 residues. Germline V CDR1 and CDR2: LGHNT, FRNRAP. With 5 bases removed from V and 0 bases from J, the gap between germline ends came to 8 bases. The CDR3 sequence is CASGPELSGANVLTF. The CDR3 DNA sequence: TGTGCTAGTGGTCCGGAACTCTCTGGGGCCAACGTCCTGACTTTC.

The V gene is TRBV28, the J gene TRBJ2-5, with D uncertain. The CDR3 is made up of 14 amino acids. Trimming cost V 10 bases and J 5 bases, with 20 bases left between them. Germline V gives CDR1 MDHEN, CDR2 SYDVKM. CDR3 DNA sequence: TGTGCCACCGATTCTCCGGGCTCTGGGGAGACCCAGTACTTC. Translation gives CATDSPGSGETQYF.

This chain uses TRBV5-5 with TRBJ1-2; 9 bases line up with TRBD1. The CDR3 runs 15 residues. Germline CDR1 reads SGHKS; CDR2 reads YYEKEE (reference sequence). Germline trimming cut 4 bases from V and 3 bases from J; bases unmatched to any gene: 7. The CDR3 loop is CASSQGQGGDYGYTF. The CDR3, as DNA: TGTGCCAGCAGCCAGGGACAGGGAGGGGACTATGGCTACACCTTC.

This rearrangement joins TRBV7-8 to TRBJ2-5; tentatively, D is TRBD2 (7 bases). The V end was cut by 1 base, the J end by 5 bases, with 14 bases between. CDR3 length: 15 amino acids. CDR1 is SGHVS and CDR2 is FQNEAQ in the germline V gene. Here the CDR3 DNA reads TGTGCCAGCAGCTTAGGATGGGGGGGCAAGGAGACCCAGTACTTC. Its protein is CASSLGWGGKETQYF.

This chain links TRBV7-2 with TRBJ2-7; 8 nucleotides align to TRBD1. V dropped 4 bases and J dropped 7; count of bases not matched to a gene: 6. Germline V CDR1 and CDR2: SGHTA, FQGNSA. The CDR3 is 13 amino acids. CDR3 sequence (DNA): TGTGCCAGCAGCTCCGGACAGGGTGGGGAGCAGTACTTC. It specifies CASSSGQGGEQYF.